This T cell receptor (beta chain) appears in the sequencing data of a study of CD8 T cells in ankylosing spondylitis. Libraries for TCR beta were made by quantitative 5'-RACE with molecular barcodes. TCRdb passed the 5' RACE reads through MiXCR, listing each CDR3 protein once. The table includes some 92,000 distinct CDR3 sequences, 27% detected once. Note on this clonotype: The antigen is unknown.

The CDR3 runs 12 residues. V was clipped by 6 bases and J by 6 bases, with 14 bases between them. Germline V CDR1 and CDR2: DFQATT, SNEGSKA (reference sequence). Findings and caveats of the study: Those disease-linked clones were CD8+; they were also relatively rare in peripheral blood. From matched ankylosing spondylitis synovial fluid, disease-linked clones were reportedly recovered at significantly enriched levels. Reports of some motif variants in reactive arthritis synovial fluid and blood predate this one.

This clonotype was sampled from a male donor with ankylosing spondylitis or in good health (not recorded which). V and J are TRBV20-1 and TRBJ1-2, with D tentatively TRBD1 (5 bases). Sequences were obtained from blood, either unsorted or a sorted T cell fraction (not recorded which). In DNA, the CDR3 is TGCAGTGCCCCAGGCAGGGCTGATGGCTACACCTTC. This sequence encodes CSAPGRADGYTF.